What follows is one TCR beta chain and its context. The sample comes from a study of blood T cell repertoires in COVID-19. Data came from immunoSEQ multiplex PCR; TCRdb stores just in-frame clones and leaves some out. The sample lists about 140,000 clones, 85% to 90% seen once, with about 5.6% in the top ten. The germline CDR1 and CDR2 sequences are KGHDR and SFDVKD. The ends were cut back, 2 bases at V and 8 bases at J, with 8 bases in the middle. The CDR3 has 12 amino acids. The receptor comes from a human donor in a cohort sampled during active COVID-19. Sequencing was performed on peripheral blood. The rearrangement joins TRBV24-1 to TRBJ1-2; D remains unclear. The CDR3 loop is CATSDSGEGYTF. The CDR3 DNA sequence: TGTGCCACCAGTGATTCAGGTGAGGGCTACACCTTC.